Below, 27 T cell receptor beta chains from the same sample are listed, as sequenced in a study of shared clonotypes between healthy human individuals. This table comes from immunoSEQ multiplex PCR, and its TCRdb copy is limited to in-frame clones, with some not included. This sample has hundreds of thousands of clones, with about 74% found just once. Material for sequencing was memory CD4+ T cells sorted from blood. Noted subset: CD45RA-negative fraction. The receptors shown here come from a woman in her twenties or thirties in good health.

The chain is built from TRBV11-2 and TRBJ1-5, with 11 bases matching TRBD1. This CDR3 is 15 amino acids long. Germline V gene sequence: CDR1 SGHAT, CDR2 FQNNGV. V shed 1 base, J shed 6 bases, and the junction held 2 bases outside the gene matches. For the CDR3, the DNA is TGTGCCAGCAGCTTAGGGACAGGGGGCGGTCAGCCCCAGCATTTT. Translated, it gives CASSLGTGGGQPQHF.

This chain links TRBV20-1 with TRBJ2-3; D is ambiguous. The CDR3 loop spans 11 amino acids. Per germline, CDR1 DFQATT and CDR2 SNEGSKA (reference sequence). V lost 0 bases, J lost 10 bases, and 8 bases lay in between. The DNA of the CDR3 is TGCAGTGCTAGAGATTGGCTGGCGCAGTATTTT. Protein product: CSARDWLAQYF.

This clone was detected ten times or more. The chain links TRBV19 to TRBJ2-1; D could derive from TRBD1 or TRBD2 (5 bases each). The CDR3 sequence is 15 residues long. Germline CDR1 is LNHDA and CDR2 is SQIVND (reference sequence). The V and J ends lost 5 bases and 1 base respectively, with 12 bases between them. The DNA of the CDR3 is TGTGCCAGTAGTGAGGGGAGAGGGTCCTACAATGAGCAGTTCTTC. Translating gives CASSEGRGSYNEQFF.

The CDR3 is CASQSQGRGNGYTF. CDR3 bases: TGTGCCAGCCAGAGTCAGGGAAGGGGGAATGGCTACACCTTC. The V call is TRBV2, the J call TRBJ1-2, with a weak D call TRBD1 (6 bases). The length of the CDR3 is 14 residues. Trimming stripped 8 bases from V and 6 bases from J, with 19 bases between. CDR1 and CDR2 from the germline V gene are SNHLY and FYNNEI.

The CDR3 nucleotides are TGTGCCAGCAGCTTAGTCGGCGACAGGGGCTTGAACGAGCAGTACTTC. Residues: CASSLVGDRGLNEQYF. The chain links TRBV11-1 to TRBJ2-7, with 8 nucleotides matching TRBD1. The CDR3 runs 16 residues. Germline lookup yields CDR1 SGHAT and CDR2 FQDESV (reference sequence). V lost 1 base, J lost 5 bases, and 10 bases stayed unmatched.

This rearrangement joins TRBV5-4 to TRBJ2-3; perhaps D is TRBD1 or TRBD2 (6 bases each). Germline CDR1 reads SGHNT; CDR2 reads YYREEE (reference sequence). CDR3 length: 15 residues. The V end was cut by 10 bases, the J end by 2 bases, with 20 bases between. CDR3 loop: CASAVGGGHTDTQYF. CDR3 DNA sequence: TGTGCCTCCGCGGTCGGGGGCGGACACACAGATACGCAGTATTTT.

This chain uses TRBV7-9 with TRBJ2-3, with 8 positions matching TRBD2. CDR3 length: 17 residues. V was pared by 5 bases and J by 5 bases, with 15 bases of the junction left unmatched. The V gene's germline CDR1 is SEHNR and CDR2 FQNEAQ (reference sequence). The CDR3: CASSPRGSGILGDTQYF. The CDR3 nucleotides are TGTGCCAGCAGCCCTAGAGGTAGCGGGATTCTAGGAGATACGCAGTATTTT.

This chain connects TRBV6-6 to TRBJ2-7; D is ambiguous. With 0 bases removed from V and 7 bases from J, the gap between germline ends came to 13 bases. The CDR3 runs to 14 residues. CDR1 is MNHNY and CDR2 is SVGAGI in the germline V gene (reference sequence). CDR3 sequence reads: CASSYSTVFGEQYF. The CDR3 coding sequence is TGTGCCAGCAGTTACTCCACGGTCTTCGGGGAGCAGTACTTC.

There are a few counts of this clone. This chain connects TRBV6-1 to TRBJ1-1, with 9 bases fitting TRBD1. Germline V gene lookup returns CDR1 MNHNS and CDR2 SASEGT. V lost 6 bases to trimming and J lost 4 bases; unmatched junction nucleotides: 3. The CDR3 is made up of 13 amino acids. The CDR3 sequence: CASRNRGLTEAFF. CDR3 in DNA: TGTGCCAGCAGGAACAGGGGGCTCACTGAAGCTTTCTTT.

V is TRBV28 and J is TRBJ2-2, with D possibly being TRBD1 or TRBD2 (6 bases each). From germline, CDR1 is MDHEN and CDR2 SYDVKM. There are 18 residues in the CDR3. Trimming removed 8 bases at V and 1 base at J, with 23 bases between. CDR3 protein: CASSGEIRDIKNTGELFF. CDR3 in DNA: TGTGCCAGCTCGGGGGAAATCCGGGACATAAAGAACACCGGGGAGCTGTTTTTT. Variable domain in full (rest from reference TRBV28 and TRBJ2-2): DVKVTQSSRYLVKRTGEKVFLECVQDMDHENMFWYRQDPGLGLRLIYFSYDVKMKEKGDIPEGYSVSREKKERFSLILESASTNQTSMYLCASSGEIRDIKNTGELFFGEGSRLTVL.

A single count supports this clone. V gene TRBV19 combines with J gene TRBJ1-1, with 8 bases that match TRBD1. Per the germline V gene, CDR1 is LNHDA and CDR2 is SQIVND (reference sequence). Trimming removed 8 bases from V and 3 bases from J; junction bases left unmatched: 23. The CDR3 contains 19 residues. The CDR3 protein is CASFPPRDRLIRGDTEAFF. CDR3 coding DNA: TGTGCCAGTTTTCCACCCCGGGACAGGCTCATCCGGGGGGACACTGAAGCTTTCTTT.

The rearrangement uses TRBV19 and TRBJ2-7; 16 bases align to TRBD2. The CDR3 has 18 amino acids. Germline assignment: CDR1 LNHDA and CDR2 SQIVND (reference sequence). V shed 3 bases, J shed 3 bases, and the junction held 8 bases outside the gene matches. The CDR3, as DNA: TGTGCCAGTAGTATGGGGACTAGCGGGAGGGGTTCCTACTACGAGCAGTACTTC. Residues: CASSMGTSGRGSYYEQYF.

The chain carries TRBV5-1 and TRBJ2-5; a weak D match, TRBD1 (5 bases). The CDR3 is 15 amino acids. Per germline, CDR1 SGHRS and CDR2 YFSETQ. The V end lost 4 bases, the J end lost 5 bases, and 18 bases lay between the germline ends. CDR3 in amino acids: CASSPDGRGGETQYF. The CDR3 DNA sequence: TGCGCCAGCAGCCCCGATGGAAGGGGTGGGGAGACCCAGTACTTC.

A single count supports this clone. The CDR3 bases are TGTGCCAGCACAAACCGGGGCAGGGGAGGCGAGCAGTACTTC. This translates into CASTNRGRGGEQYF. The chain recombines TRBV7-2 with TRBJ2-7, with D perhaps TRBD1 or TRBD2 (6 bases each). CDR3 length: 14 amino acids. The V gene's germline CDR1 is SGHTA and CDR2 FQGNSA. Trimming shortened V by 7 bases and J by 6 bases, and 19 bases separated the two germline ends.

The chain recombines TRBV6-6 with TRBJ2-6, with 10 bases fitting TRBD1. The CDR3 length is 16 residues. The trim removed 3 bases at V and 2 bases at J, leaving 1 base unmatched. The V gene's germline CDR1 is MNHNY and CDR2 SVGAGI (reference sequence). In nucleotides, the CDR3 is TGTGCCAGCAGTTATGACAGGGGGCCTGGGGCCAACGTCCTGACTTTC. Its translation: CASSYDRGPGANVLTF.

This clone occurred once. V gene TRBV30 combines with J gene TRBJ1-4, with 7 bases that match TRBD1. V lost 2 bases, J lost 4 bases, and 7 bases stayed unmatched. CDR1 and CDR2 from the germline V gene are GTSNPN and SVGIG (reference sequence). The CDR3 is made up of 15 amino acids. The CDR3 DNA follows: TGTGCCTGGAGTCCCAGGACAGGAATTAATGAAAAACTGTTTTTT. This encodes CAWSPRTGINEKLFF.

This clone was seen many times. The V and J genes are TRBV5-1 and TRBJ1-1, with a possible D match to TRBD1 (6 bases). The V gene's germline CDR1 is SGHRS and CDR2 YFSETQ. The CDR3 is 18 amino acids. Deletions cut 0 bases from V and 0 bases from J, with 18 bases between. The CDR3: CASSLVPGGPTMNTEAFF. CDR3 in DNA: TGCGCCAGCAGCTTGGTCCCGGGGGGCCCAACTATGAACACTGAAGCTTTCTTT.

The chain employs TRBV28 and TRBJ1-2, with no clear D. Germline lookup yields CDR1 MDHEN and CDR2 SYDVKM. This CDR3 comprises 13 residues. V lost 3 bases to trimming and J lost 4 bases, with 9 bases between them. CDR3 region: CASSFARSYGYTF. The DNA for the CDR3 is TGTGCCAGCAGTTTTGCAAGAAGCTATGGCTACACCTTC.

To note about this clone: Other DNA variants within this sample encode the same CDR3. The CDR3 DNA is TGTGCCAGTAGTATCCGACTCAACAATGAGCAGTTCTTC. Amino acids: CASSIRLNNEQFF. This rearrangement joins TRBV19 to TRBJ2-1; no clear D gene. The CDR3 runs 13 residues. Deletions cut 3 bases from V and 5 bases from J, with 8 bases between. Germline assignment: CDR1 LNHDA and CDR2 SQIVND (reference sequence).

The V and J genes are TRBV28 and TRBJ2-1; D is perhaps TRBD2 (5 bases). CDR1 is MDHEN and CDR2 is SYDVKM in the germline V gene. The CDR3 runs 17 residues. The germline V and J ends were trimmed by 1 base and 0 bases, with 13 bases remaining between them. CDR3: CASSLYLAPTSYNEQFF. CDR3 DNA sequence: TGTGCCAGCAGTTTATACTTAGCGCCGACCTCCTACAATGAGCAGTTCTTC. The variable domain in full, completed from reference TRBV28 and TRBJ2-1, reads DVKVTQSSRYLVKRTGEKVFLECVQDMDHENMFWYRQDPGLGLRLIYFSYDVKMKEKGDIPEGYSVSREKKERFSLILESASTNQTSMYLCASSLYLAPTSYNEQFFGPGTRLTVL.

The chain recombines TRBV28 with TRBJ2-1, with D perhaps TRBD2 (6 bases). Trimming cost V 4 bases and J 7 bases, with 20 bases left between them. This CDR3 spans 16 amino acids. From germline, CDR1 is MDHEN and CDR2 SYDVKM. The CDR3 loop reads CASSSPAGRFRNEQFF. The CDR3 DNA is TGTGCCAGCAGTTCCCCCGCCGGGAGATTCAGGAATGAGCAGTTCTTC.

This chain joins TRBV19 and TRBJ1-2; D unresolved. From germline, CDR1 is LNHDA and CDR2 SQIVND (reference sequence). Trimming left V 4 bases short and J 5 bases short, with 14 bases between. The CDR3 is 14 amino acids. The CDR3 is CASSKQNPSYGYTF. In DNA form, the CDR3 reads TGTGCCAGTAGTAAACAGAACCCTTCATATGGCTACACCTTC.

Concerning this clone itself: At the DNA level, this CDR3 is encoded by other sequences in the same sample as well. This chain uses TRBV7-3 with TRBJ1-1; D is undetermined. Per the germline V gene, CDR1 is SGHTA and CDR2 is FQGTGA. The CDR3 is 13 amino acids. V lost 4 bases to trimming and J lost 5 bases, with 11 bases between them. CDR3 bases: TGTGCCAGCAGCTCCCAGGTGGATACTGAAGCTTTCTTT. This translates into CASSSQVDTEAFF.

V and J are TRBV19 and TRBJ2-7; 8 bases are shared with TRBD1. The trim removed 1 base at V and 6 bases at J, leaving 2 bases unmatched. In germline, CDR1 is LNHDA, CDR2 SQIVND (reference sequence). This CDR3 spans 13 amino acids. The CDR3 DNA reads TGTGCCAGTAGTATAGGAGGACAGGGCGAGCAGTACTTC. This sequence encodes CASSIGGQGEQYF.

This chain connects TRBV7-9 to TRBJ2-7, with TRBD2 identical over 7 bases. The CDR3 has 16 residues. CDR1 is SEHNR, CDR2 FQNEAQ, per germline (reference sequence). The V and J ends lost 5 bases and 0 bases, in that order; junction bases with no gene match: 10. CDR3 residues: CASSDYVAGSSYEQYF. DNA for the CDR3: TGTGCCAGCAGCGATTACGTAGCGGGTAGCTCCTACGAGCAGTACTTC.

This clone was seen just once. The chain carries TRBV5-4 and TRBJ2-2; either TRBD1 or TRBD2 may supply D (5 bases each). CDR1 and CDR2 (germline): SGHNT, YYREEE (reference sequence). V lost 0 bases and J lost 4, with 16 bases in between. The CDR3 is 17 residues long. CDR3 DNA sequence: TGTGCCAGCAGCTTGGAACCCTCGGGACCGGGCACCGGGGAGCTGTTTTTT. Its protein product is CASSLEPSGPGTGELFF.

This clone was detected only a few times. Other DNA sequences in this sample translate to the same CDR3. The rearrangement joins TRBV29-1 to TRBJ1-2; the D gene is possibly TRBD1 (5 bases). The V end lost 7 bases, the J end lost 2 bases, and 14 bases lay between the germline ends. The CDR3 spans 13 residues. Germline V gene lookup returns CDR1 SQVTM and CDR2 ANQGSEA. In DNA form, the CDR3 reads TGCAGCGCCCCCGGGCGGGGGAACTATGGCTACACCTTC. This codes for CSAPGRGNYGYTF.